These T cell receptor beta chains were read from a single sample in a study of T-cell memory formation after mild COVID-19. Each CDR3 protein gets one entry after TCRdb re-called the 5' RACE reads with MiXCR. The sample includes about 290,000 distinct CDR3 sequences, more than 15% seen only once; the top ten take around a fifth. The sequenced material came from PBMCs or a T cell subset sorted from them (not recorded which). All receptors derive from a man between 18 and 35 years old who had mild COVID-19 (a few samples of this study predate the infection). Cell type and time point are not known. CDR3s include the opening cysteine and the closing phenylalanine or tryptophan. D genes are given only for firm matches. Only part of the rows carry a size: once, few, many, or a class if the clone is expanded.

abundance: .; d_gene: TRBD2; v_gene: TRBV9; j_gene: TRBJ2-5; CDR3aa: CASSGTSGGQETQYF; CDR3nt: TGTGCCAGCAGCGGGACTAGCGGGGGACAAGAGACCCAGTACTTC
abundance: .; d_gene: TRBD1; v_gene: TRBV20-1; j_gene: TRBJ1-1; CDR3aa: CSARDGDRTNTEAFF; CDR3nt: TGCAGTGCTAGAGATGGGGACAGGACAAACACTGAAGCTTTCTTT
abundance: .; d_gene: .; v_gene: TRBV4-2; j_gene: TRBJ1-2; CDR3aa: CASSQEKAIYGYTF; CDR3nt: TGTGCCAGCAGCCAAGAGAAGGCCATCTATGGCTACACCTTC
abundance: few; d_gene: .; v_gene: TRBV7-6; j_gene: TRBJ1-4; CDR3aa: CASSLALGAETNEKLFF; CDR3nt: TGTGCCAGCAGCTTAGCCCTTGGGGCAGAAACTAATGAAAAACTGTTTTTT
abundance: .; d_gene: TRBD1; v_gene: TRBV27; j_gene: TRBJ1-5; CDR3aa: CASSKSRQGNQPQHF; CDR3nt: TGTGCCAGCAGTAAAAGTCGACAGGGGAACCAGCCCCAGCATTTT
abundance: few; d_gene: .; v_gene: TRBV25-1; j_gene: TRBJ2-3; CDR3aa: CASSDIQDTQYF; CDR3nt: TGTGCCAGCAGTGATATACAAGATACGCAGTATTTT
abundance: .; d_gene: .; v_gene: TRBV4-1; j_gene: TRBJ2-6; CDR3aa: CASSQDMRDISSGANVLTF; CDR3nt: TGCGCCAGCAGCCAAGATATGCGGGATATTTCATCTGGGGCCAACGTCCTGACTTTC
abundance: few; d_gene: .; v_gene: TRBV4-2; j_gene: TRBJ2-2; CDR3aa: CASSYRTPDGELFF; CDR3nt: TGTGCCAGCAGCTATCGGACCCCGGACGGGGAGCTGTTTTTT
abundance: .; d_gene: .; v_gene: TRBV6-2/TRBV6-3; j_gene: TRBJ2-2; CDR3aa: CASSQGPRNGELFF; CDR3nt: TGTGCCAGCAGTCAGGGACCACGGAACGGGGAGCTGTTTTTT
abundance: many; d_gene: TRBD2; v_gene: TRBV19; j_gene: TRBJ2-1; CDR3aa: CASNSGLAGVNNEQFF; CDR3nt: TGTGCCAGTAACTCTGGACTAGCGGGGGTAAACAATGAGCAGTTCTTC
abundance: .; d_gene: .; v_gene: TRBV15; j_gene: TRBJ2-2; CDR3aa: CATSRGGSGELFF; CDR3nt: TGTGCCACCAGCAGGGGGGGATCCGGGGAGCTGTTTTTT
abundance: few; d_gene: .; v_gene: TRBV25-1; j_gene: TRBJ1-1; CDR3aa: CASSELGGTTEAFF; CDR3nt: TGTGCCAGCAGTGAATTGGGGGGGACGACTGAAGCTTTCTTT
abundance: many; d_gene: .; v_gene: TRBV6-5; j_gene: TRBJ1-1; CDR3aa: CASSYSTGNTEAFF; CDR3nt: TGTGCCAGCAGTTACTCGACAGGGAACACTGAAGCTTTCTTT
abundance: .; d_gene: .; v_gene: TRBV12-3/TRBV12-4; j_gene: TRBJ2-5; CDR3aa: CASSLLAVLETQYF; CDR3nt: TGTGCCAGCAGTTTGTTAGCCGTGTTAGAGACCCAGTACTTC
abundance: few; d_gene: TRBD2; v_gene: TRBV7-9; j_gene: TRBJ2-1; CDR3aa: CASSPLQRGASYNEQFF; CDR3nt: TGTGCCAGCAGCCCCCTCCAGCGGGGGGCCTCCTACAATGAGCAGTTCTTC
abundance: .; d_gene: TRBD1; v_gene: TRBV3-1; j_gene: TRBJ1-3; CDR3aa: CASSRFPFVGGDGNTIYF; CDR3nt: TGTGCCAGCAGCCGCTTCCCGTTCGTAGGGGGCGATGGAAACACCATATATTTT
abundance: few; d_gene: .; v_gene: TRBV9; j_gene: TRBJ2-3; CDR3aa: CASSVVGTQYF; CDR3nt: TGTGCCAGCAGCGTAGTAGGAACGCAGTATTTT
abundance: .; d_gene: .; v_gene: TRBV29-1; j_gene: TRBJ2-3; CDR3aa: CSVAGLGTDTQYF; CDR3nt: TGCAGCGTGGCGGGACTGGGCACAGATACGCAGTATTTT
abundance: .; d_gene: TRBD2; v_gene: TRBV12-3/TRBV12-4; j_gene: TRBJ2-1; CDR3aa: CASSLWGGTDEQFF; CDR3nt: TGTGCCAGCAGTTTATGGGGGGGGACTGATGAGCAGTTCTTC
abundance: .; d_gene: TRBD1; v_gene: TRBV6-6; j_gene: TRBJ1-2; CDR3aa: CATQGGTNYGYTF; CDR3nt: TGTGCCACCCAGGGGGGGACTAACTATGGCTACACCTTC
abundance: many; d_gene: .; v_gene: TRBV7-2; j_gene: TRBJ1-4; CDR3aa: CASSLSGQVRNEKLFF; CDR3nt: TGTGCCAGCAGCTTATCCGGGCAGGTTCGAAATGAAAAACTGTTTTTT
abundance: .; d_gene: .; v_gene: TRBV5-1; j_gene: TRBJ1-6; CDR3aa: CASSLKVLGGNSPLHF; CDR3nt: TGCGCCAGCAGCTTGAAGGTCCTGGGGGGTAATTCACCCCTCCACTTT
abundance: .; d_gene: TRBD1; v_gene: TRBV18; j_gene: TRBJ2-5; CDR3aa: CASSPPGTGQETQYF; CDR3nt: TGTGCCAGCTCACCGCCCGGGACAGGCCAAGAGACCCAGTACTTC
abundance: .; d_gene: .; v_gene: TRBV5-1; j_gene: TRBJ2-2; CDR3aa: CASSFTGSGELFF; CDR3nt: TGCGCCAGCAGCTTCACAGGGTCCGGGGAGCTGTTTTTT
abundance: many; d_gene: .; v_gene: TRBV27; j_gene: TRBJ1-2; CDR3aa: CASSSTGTHGYTF; CDR3nt: TGTGCCAGCAGTTCCACAGGGACCCATGGCTACACCTTC
abundance: .; d_gene: TRBD2; v_gene: TRBV4-1; j_gene: TRBJ2-2; CDR3aa: CASSQDFGLDVWSQNTGELFF; CDR3nt: TGCGCCAGCAGCCAAGATTTCGGACTAGACGTGTGGAGCCAGAACACCGGGGAGCTGTTTTTT
abundance: few; d_gene: .; v_gene: TRBV7-9; j_gene: TRBJ2-5; CDR3aa: CASGLGGGETQYF; CDR3nt: TGTGCCAGCGGACTAGGGGGCGGAGAGACCCAGTACTTC
abundance: .; d_gene: .; v_gene: TRBV7-9; j_gene: TRBJ1-4; CDR3aa: CASSFGRVEKLFF; CDR3nt: TGTGCCAGCAGCTTCGGCAGGGTCGAAAAACTGTTTTTT
abundance: few; d_gene: TRBD1; v_gene: TRBV2; j_gene: TRBJ2-5; CDR3aa: CASSVTGEETQYF; CDR3nt: TGTGCCAGCAGTGTGACAGGGGAGGAGACCCAGTACTTC
abundance: few; d_gene: .; v_gene: TRBV11-2; j_gene: TRBJ2-4; CDR3aa: CASSRIEPNIQYF; CDR3nt: TGTGCCAGCAGCCGGATCGAACCTAACATTCAGTACTTC
abundance: .; d_gene: .; v_gene: TRBV2; j_gene: TRBJ2-2; CDR3aa: CASSEGYRSPGELFF; CDR3nt: TGTGCCAGCAGTGAAGGTTACAGGAGTCCCGGGGAGCTGTTTTTT
abundance: few; d_gene: TRBD2; v_gene: TRBV6-2/TRBV6-3; j_gene: TRBJ2-1; CDR3aa: CASSQRGGRYEQFF; CDR3nt: TGTGCCAGCAGTCAGCGGGGGGGCCGCTATGAGCAGTTCTTC
abundance: few; d_gene: TRBD1; v_gene: TRBV14; j_gene: TRBJ2-2; CDR3aa: CASSQEAGTGGTGELFF; CDR3nt: TGTGCCAGCAGCCAAGAAGCAGGAACAGGGGGGACCGGGGAGCTGTTTTTT
abundance: .; d_gene: .; v_gene: TRBV5-1; j_gene: TRBJ1-2; CDR3aa: CASSQTAPIGSYGYTF; CDR3nt: TGCGCCAGCAGCCAGACAGCGCCGATAGGAAGCTATGGCTACACCTTC
abundance: few; d_gene: .; v_gene: TRBV15; j_gene: TRBJ1-5; CDR3aa: CATSRDVSSQPQHF; CDR3nt: TGTGCCACCAGCAGAGATGTCTCGTCGCAGCCCCAGCATTTT